This entry lists 30 T cell receptor beta chains sequenced from one sample in a study of Graves' ophthalmopathy and Graves' hyperthyroidism. Investigators amplified TCR beta CDR3 regions from RNA transcripts. After a first-round RT-PCR with HTBI primers, a second-round multiplex PCR was run. Each CDR3 protein is one row after TCRdb ran MiXCR on the multiplex PCR reads. Of approximately 460,000 distinct CDR3 sequences in the sample, around 14% were seen once. Sequencing was done on a sample of blood. These receptors were taken from a woman under 40 with Graves' ophthalmopathy.

In this sample, this clonotype turned up a few times. The gene calls are TRBV18 and TRBJ1-5; no clear D gene. CDR1 and CDR2 from the germline V gene are KGHSH and LQKENI. This CDR3 is built from 13 residues. Deletions cut 4 bases from V and 5 bases from J, with 9 bases between. The CDR3 sequence is CASSLNPDQPQHF. The CDR3 region has the DNA TGTGCCAGCTCACTAAATCCTGATCAGCCCCAGCATTTT.

Many counts were recorded for this clonotype. The chain carries TRBV27 and TRBJ2-7, with D unresolved. The CDR3 is 16 amino acids. V was trimmed by 5 bases and J by 5 bases, leaving 22 bases between them. In germline, CDR1 is MNHEY, CDR2 SMNVEV (reference sequence). The CDR3 region is CASSPPPSTRGHEQYF. The DNA of the CDR3 is TGTGCCAGCAGTCCACCCCCCAGCACAAGAGGCCACGAGCAGTACTTC.

Ten or more counts support this clonotype. This chain joins TRBV12-3 or TRBV12-4 and TRBJ1-5; TRBD1 matches at 10 bases. The J segment lost 7 bases and the V segment lost 1 base, leaving 4 bases of the junction unmatched. The CDR3 length is 15 residues. CDR3 sequence: CASSLGGQGGQPQHF. The CDR3, as DNA: TGTGCCAGCAGTTTAGGAGGACAGGGGGGGCAGCCCCAGCATTTT.

This clonotype has only a few counts. The chain recombines TRBV4-1 with TRBJ1-1; maybe TRBD1 (5 bases). The V end lost 4 bases, the J end lost 1 base, and 19 bases lay between the germline ends. This CDR3 region has 17 residues. Per the germline V gene, CDR1 is MGHRA and CDR2 is YSYEKL. The CDR3 loop reads CASSPQNRNPWNTEAFF. CDR3 sequence (DNA): TGCGCCAGCAGCCCTCAAAACAGGAACCCATGGAACACTGAAGCTTTCTTT.

This clonotype was seen repeatedly, ten times or more. V is TRBV2 and J is TRBJ2-5, with TRBD2 matching over 10 bases. Germline V gene lookup returns CDR1 SNHLY and CDR2 FYNNEI. The CDR3 extends over 14 amino acids. Trimming at V came to 4 bases and at J to 4 bases, leaving 3 bases not matched to a gene. As DNA, the CDR3 is TGTGCCAGCAGTGCCGCTAGCGGGAGAGAGACCCAGTACTTC. As protein: CASSAASGRETQYF.

As DNA, the CDR3 is TGTGCCAGCAGTGACAGGGTTATGAACACTGAAGCTTTCTTT. It translates to CASSDRVMNTEAFF. V is TRBV6-4 and J is TRBJ1-1; D uncertain. Germline V gene lookup returns CDR1 MRHNA and CDR2 SNTAGT. The CDR3 has 14 residues. Trimming took 2 bases from V and 0 from J, leaving 7 bases between them.

This clonotype was detected many times. This chain connects TRBV6-1 to TRBJ1-6; D is unresolved. CDR3 length: 15 amino acids. CDR1 and CDR2 (germline): MNHNS, SASEGT. V was cut by 5 bases and J by 6 bases, with 14 bases left in between. The CDR3 DNA sequence: TGTGCCAGCAGTACCAGCGGACGGACTAATTCACCCCTCCACTTT. It specifies CASSTSGRTNSPLHF.

This clonotype came up many times. The chain has TRBV4-1 and TRBJ2-4, with D possibly being TRBD1 (7 bases). The germline V and J ends were trimmed by 3 bases and 5 bases, with 14 bases remaining between them. CDR3 length: 15 residues. Germline loops: CDR1 MGHRA, CDR2 YSYEKL. For the CDR3, the DNA is TGCGCCAGCAGCCACTCCCAGGGGGGCCAAAACATTCAGTACTTC. This codes for CASSHSQGGQNIQYF.

This clonotype was found a few times. The V call is TRBV30, the J call TRBJ1-2; D is uncertain. CDR1 and CDR2 from the germline V gene are GTSNPN and SVGIG (reference sequence). The germline V and J ends were trimmed by 4 bases and 0 bases, with 3 bases remaining between them. The CDR3 runs 11 residues. Here the CDR3 reads CAWIANYGYTF. In DNA form, the CDR3 reads TGTGCCTGGATTGCTAACTATGGCTACACCTTC.

This clonotype has at least ten counts. CDR3 sequence reads: CASSLQTSGNTIYF. The CDR3, as DNA: TGTGCCAGCAGCCTACAGACCTCTGGAAACACCATATATTTT. The chain couples TRBV5-5 to TRBJ1-3; D not certain. Per the germline V gene, CDR1 is SGHKS and CDR2 is YYEKEE (reference sequence). This CDR3 is built from 14 residues. V lost 4 bases to trimming and J lost 0 bases, with 8 bases between them.

This clonotype was seen repeatedly, ten times or more. The chain carries TRBV20-1 and TRBJ1-1; 8 nucleotides agree with TRBD1. The V and J ends lost 5 bases and 6 bases, in that order; junction bases with no gene match: 5. The CDR3 consists of 12 residues. The germline CDR1 and CDR2 sequences are DFQATT and SNEGSKA (reference sequence). The CDR3 bases are TGCAGTGCTTGGGACAGGCTCTCTGAAGCTTTCTTT. Translation gives CSAWDRLSEAFF.

In the case of this clonotype: One base away lies a much larger clone, so this may be a sequencing read error. The V gene is TRBV28, the J gene TRBJ2-7, with unresolved D. The germline gives CDR1 MDHEN, CDR2 SYDVKM. CDR3 length equals 12 residues. CDR3 DNA sequence: TGTTCCAGCAGTTTAACTCCCTACGAGCAGTACTTC. Amino acid sequence: CSSSLTPYEQYF. The variable domain in full, with the rest retrieved from reference TRBV28 and TRBJ2-7, is DVKVTQSSRYLVKRTGEKVFLECVQDMDHENMFWYRQDPGLGLRLIYFSYDVKMKEKGDIPEGYSVSREKKERFSLILESASTNQTSMYLCSSSLTPYEQYFGPGTRLTVT.

This clonotype was found a few times. The chain links TRBV12-5 to TRBJ2-5; 7 positions match TRBD1. The CDR3 is made up of 16 amino acids. Per germline, CDR1 LGHNT and CDR2 FRNRAP. Trimming at V came to 5 bases and at J to 4 bases, leaving 13 bases not matched to a gene. CDR3 residues: CASGHPLDRDRETQYF. Here the CDR3 DNA reads TGTGCTAGTGGTCACCCCCTCGACAGGGATCGAGAGACCCAGTACTTC.

Concerning this clonotype: A much larger clone is a single base away; this may be a read error. The rearrangement joins TRBV6-1 to TRBJ1-1; D ambiguous. The germline gives CDR1 MNHNS, CDR2 SASEGT. The CDR3 contains 16 residues. The CDR3 DNA is TGTGCCAGCAGTGAAGCGCTTCAGAGAATGAACTCTGAAGCTTTCTTT. Protein: CASSEALQRMNSEAFF.

Ten or more counts support this clonotype. V and J are TRBV27 and TRBJ2-3, with 10 nucleotides matching TRBD1. The CDR3 spans 13 residues. CDR1 is MNHEY and CDR2 is SMNVEV in the germline V gene (reference sequence). V was pared by 11 bases and J by 4 bases, with 6 bases of the junction left unmatched. CDR3 sequence: CACRGQGSDTQYF. CDR3 sequence (DNA): TGTGCCTGCCGGGGACAGGGGTCAGATACGCAGTATTTT.

This clonotype was seen repeatedly, ten times or more. The V gene is TRBV10-3, the J gene TRBJ2-7; D might be TRBD1 (6 bases). The CDR3 sequence is 13 residues long. Germline V gives CDR1 ENHRY, CDR2 SYGVKD. V was shortened by 6 bases and J by 3 bases, with 12 bases between the two germline ends. The CDR3 is CAIRGTGNYEQYF. Written as DNA, the CDR3 is TGTGCCATCAGGGGAACAGGGAACTACGAGCAGTACTTC.

There are many counts of this clonotype. The chain has TRBV28 and TRBJ2-5; D is ambiguous. Trimming removed 3 bases at V and 3 bases at J, with 8 bases between. The germline CDR1 and CDR2 sequences are MDHEN and SYDVKM. This CDR3 is built from 13 residues. CDR3 amino acids: CASSFVGKETQYF. CDR3 in DNA: TGTGCCAGCAGTTTTGTGGGAAAAGAGACCCAGTACTTC.

The V gene is TRBV12-5, the J gene TRBJ2-7; 8 bases are shared with TRBD1. The J segment lost 6 bases and the V segment lost 9 bases, leaving 1 base of the junction unmatched. Per the germline V gene, CDR1 is LGHNT and CDR2 is FRNRAP. This CDR3 contains 10 residues. CDR3 sequence: CASDRGEQYF. CDR3 coding DNA: TGTGCTAGCGACAGGGGCGAGCAGTACTTC.

This clonotype was counted many times. The genes are TRBV6-5 and TRBJ2-7; TRBD1 matches 7 bases. This CDR3 comprises 14 residues. Germline-derived CDR1 and CDR2 are MNHEY and SVGAGI. The V segment lost 6 bases and the J segment 3 bases; nucleotides outside the gene matches: 8. CDR3 nucleotide sequence: TGTGCCAGCAGGCCCGGGACAGCAGTCTACGAGCAGTACTTC. Its translation is CASRPGTAVYEQYF.

This clonotype was seen more than once but under ten times. The chain carries TRBV3-1 and TRBJ1-5; D is ambiguous. The CDR3 has 15 residues. Germline V lookup: CDR1 LGHDT, CDR2 YNNKEL (reference sequence). Trimming left V 0 bases short and J 5 bases short, with 11 bases between. The CDR3 DNA reads as TGTGCCAGCAGCCAAGATTCGGCCAGTTATCAGCCCCAGCATTTT. Amino acid sequence: CASSQDSASYQPQHF.

With respect to this clonotype: A read error is possible here, since a much larger clone lies one base away. The V and J genes are TRBV7-9 and TRBJ2-2; the D call may be TRBD1 or TRBD2 (5 bases each). Germline V gene sequence: CDR1 SEHNR, CDR2 FQNEAQ (reference sequence). The CDR3 length is 13 residues. The CDR3 is CASRDSLTGELCF. In nucleotides, the CDR3 is TGTGCCAGCAGAGACAGTCTCACCGGGGAGCTGTGTTTT.

This clonotype was counted ten times or more. This chain uses TRBV12-5 with TRBJ1-5; possible D gene TRBD1, 6 bases. Deletions cut 5 bases from V and 7 bases from J, with 12 bases between. In germline, CDR1 is LGHNT, CDR2 FRNRAP. The CDR3 covers 13 residues. CDR3 residues: CASGQGPNQPQHF. CDR3 DNA: TGTGCTAGTGGTCAGGGGCCGAACCAGCCCCAGCATTTT.

Many counts were recorded for this clonotype. The rearrangement uses TRBV6-1 and TRBJ2-7; D unclear. The CDR3 is made up of 11 amino acids. CDR1 is MNHNS and CDR2 is SASEGT in the germline V gene. Trimming took off 6 bases at V and 0 bases at J, with 3 bases between the two ends. DNA of the CDR3: TGTGCCAGCAGGGACTCCTACGAGCAGTACTTC. Its protein is CASRDSYEQYF.

This clonotype was observed a few times. This sequence joins TRBV5-1 and TRBJ2-5, with 8 bases fitting TRBD2. This CDR3 spans 14 amino acids. J was trimmed by 7 bases and V by 4 bases; bases with no gene match: 9. Looked up from germline, CDR1 is SGHRS and CDR2 is YFSETQ. The CDR3 DNA sequence: TGCGCCAGCAGCCCCGGGACTAGTGATGGGACCCAGTACTTC. Its protein is CASSPGTSDGTQYF. Full variable domain (remainder filled in from reference TRBV5-1 and TRBJ2-5): KAGVTQTPRYLIKTRGQQVTLSCSPISGHRSVSWYQQTPGQGLQFLFEYFSETQRNKGNFPGRFSGRQFSNSRSEMNVSTLELGDSALYLCASSPGTSDGTQYFGPGTRLLVL.

The sample holds many counts of this clonotype. This rearrangement joins TRBV28 to TRBJ1-1; D is unresolved. Trimming left V 3 bases short and J 1 base short, with 9 bases between. Germline V lookup: CDR1 MDHEN, CDR2 SYDVKM. The CDR3 spans 14 residues. CDR3 protein: CASSFHQANTEAFF. In DNA, the CDR3 is TGTGCCAGCAGTTTTCACCAGGCGAACACTGAAGCTTTCTTT. Full variable domain (remainder filled in from reference TRBV28 and TRBJ1-1): DVKVTQSSRYLVKRTGEKVFLECVQDMDHENMFWYRQDPGLGLRLIYFSYDVKMKEKGDIPEGYSVSREKKERFSLILESASTNQTSMYLCASSFHQANTEAFFGQGTRLTVV.

There are many counts of this clonotype. The CDR3 DNA follows: TGTGCCTGGAGTCCTCCGGGACCAAGGAGGGGTGAAGCTTTCTTT. Amino acids: CAWSPPGPRRGEAFF. The rearrangement uses TRBV30 and TRBJ1-1; D might be TRBD1 (5 bases). V lost 2 bases, J lost 7 bases, and 20 bases lay in between. CDR1 and CDR2 from the germline V gene are GTSNPN and SVGIG (reference sequence). The length of the CDR3 is 15 residues.

The sample holds many counts of this clonotype. The rearrangement joins TRBV15 to TRBJ1-5, with D unresolved. There are 16 residues in the CDR3. V was trimmed by 0 bases and J by 4 bases, leaving 13 bases between them. CDR1 LNHNV and CDR2 YYDKDF come from the germline V gene (reference sequence). CDR3 in amino acids: CATSRDPGRTNQPQHF. The CDR3, as DNA: TGTGCCACCAGCAGAGATCCAGGAAGGACGAATCAGCCCCAGCATTTT.

This clonotype was counted ten times or more. The chain couples TRBV6-1 to TRBJ2-7; maybe TRBD1 (6 bases). V lost 3 bases to trimming and J lost 3 bases, with 18 bases between them. CDR1 is MNHNS, CDR2 SASEGT, per germline. The length of the CDR3 is 16 residues. Here the CDR3 reads CASSEGTGTRDYEQYF. The DNA for the CDR3 is TGTGCCAGCAGTGAGGGGACCGGGACACGGGACTACGAGCAGTACTTC.

This clonotype appeared many times. The V gene is TRBV6-2 or TRBV6-3, the J gene TRBJ2-5; D gene unclear. The CDR3 contains 13 residues. Trimming left V 2 bases short and J 5 bases short, with 9 bases between. CDR1 is MNHEY, CDR2 SVGEGT, per germline. CDR3 loop: CASSYGFSETQYF. DNA of the CDR3: TGTGCCAGCAGTTACGGGTTTTCGGAGACCCAGTACTTC.

The chain is built from TRBV6-1 and TRBJ2-2; D is possibly TRBD1 (5 bases). Looked up from germline, CDR1 is MNHNS and CDR2 is SASEGT. V lost 1 base and J 1 base, leaving 10 bases between the germline ends. The CDR3 sequence is 16 residues long. The CDR3 reads CASSEGGGLNTGELFF. CDR3 sequence (DNA): TGTGCCAGCAGTGAAGGGGGCGGATTGAACACCGGGGAGCTGTTTTTT.